This paragraph reports one TCR beta chain. This entry is derived from a study of blood T cell repertoires in COVID-19. About the research overall: COVID-19 samples collected from the United States, Italy and Spain covered acute and convalescent phases.

In the original processing: Scientists estimated how many nucleated cells there were by amplifying reference gene primers. Clones were sequenced by immunoSEQ multiplex PCR, and TCRdb holds only the in-frame ones, with some missing. The DNA was the basis for D and trimming; V, J and clone size are from that table. The sample has roughly 130,000 clones, around 77% seen once; the top ten hold around 16%. This receptor was obtained from a man aged 60-69 years with active or convalescent COVID-19. Sequencing input: peripheral blood.

The CDR3 nucleotides are TGTGCCAGCAGGTTGACAGGGGGCCTGGATGAGCAGTACTTC. It is translated as CASRLTGGLDEQYF. V gene TRBV7-9 combines with J gene TRBJ2-7; 10 nucleotides line up with TRBD1. V shed 6 bases and J 7 bases; nucleotides not matched to a gene: 9. Germline-derived CDR1 and CDR2 are SEHNR and FQNEAQ (reference sequence). The CDR3 is 14 residues long.